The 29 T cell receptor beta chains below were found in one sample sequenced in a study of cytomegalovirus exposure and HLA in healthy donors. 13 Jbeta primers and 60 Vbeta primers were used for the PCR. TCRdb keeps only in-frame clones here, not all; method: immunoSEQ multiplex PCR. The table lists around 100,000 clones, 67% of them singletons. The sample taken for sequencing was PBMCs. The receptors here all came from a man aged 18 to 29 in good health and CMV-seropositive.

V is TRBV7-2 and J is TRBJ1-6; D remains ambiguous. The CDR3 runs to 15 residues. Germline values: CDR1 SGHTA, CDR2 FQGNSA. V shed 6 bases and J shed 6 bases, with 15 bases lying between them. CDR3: CASRILAAANSPLHF. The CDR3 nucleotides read TGTGCCAGCAGGATTTTGGCGGCAGCTAATTCACCCCTCCACTTT.

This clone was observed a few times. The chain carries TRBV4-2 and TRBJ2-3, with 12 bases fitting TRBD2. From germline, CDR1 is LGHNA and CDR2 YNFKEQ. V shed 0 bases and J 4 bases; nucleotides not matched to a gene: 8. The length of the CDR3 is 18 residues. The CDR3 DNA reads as TGTGCCAGCAGCCAAGATTCTAGCGGGGGGGCCGGCGCAGATACGCAGTATTTT. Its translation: CASSQDSSGGAGADTQYF.

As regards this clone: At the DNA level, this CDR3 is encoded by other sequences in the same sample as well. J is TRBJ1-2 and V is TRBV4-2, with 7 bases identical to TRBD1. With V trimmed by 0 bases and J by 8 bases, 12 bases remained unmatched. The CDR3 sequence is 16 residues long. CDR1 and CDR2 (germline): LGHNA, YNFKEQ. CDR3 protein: CASSQDLGDRVKGYTF. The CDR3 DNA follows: TGTGCCAGCAGCCAAGATCTAGGTGACAGGGTAAAAGGCTACACCTTC.

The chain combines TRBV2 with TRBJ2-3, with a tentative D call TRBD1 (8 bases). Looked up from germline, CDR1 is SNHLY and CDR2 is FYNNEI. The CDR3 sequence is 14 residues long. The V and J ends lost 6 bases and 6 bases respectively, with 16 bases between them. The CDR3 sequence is CASRVTGGGDTQYF. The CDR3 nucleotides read TGTGCCAGCAGGGTTACAGGGGGAGGGGATACGCAGTATTTT.

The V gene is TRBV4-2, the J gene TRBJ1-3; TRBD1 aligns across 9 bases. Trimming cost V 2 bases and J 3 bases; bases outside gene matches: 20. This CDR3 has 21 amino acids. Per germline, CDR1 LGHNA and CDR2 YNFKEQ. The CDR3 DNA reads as TGTGCCAGCAGCCAATGGAACCTTGGGGGGACAGGGCTATTGGGTGGAAACACCATATATTTT. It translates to CASSQWNLGGTGLLGGNTIYF.

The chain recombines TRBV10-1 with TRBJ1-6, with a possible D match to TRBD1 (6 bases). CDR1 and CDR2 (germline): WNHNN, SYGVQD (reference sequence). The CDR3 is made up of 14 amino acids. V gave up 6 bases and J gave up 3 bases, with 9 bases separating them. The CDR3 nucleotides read TGCGCCAGCAGCCCGGACAGCTATAATTCACCCCTCCACTTT. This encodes CASSPDSYNSPLHF.

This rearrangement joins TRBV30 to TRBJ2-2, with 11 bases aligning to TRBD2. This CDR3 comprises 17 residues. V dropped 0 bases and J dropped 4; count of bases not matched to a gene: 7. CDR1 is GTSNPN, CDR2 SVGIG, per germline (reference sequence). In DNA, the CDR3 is TGTGCCTGGAGTGTTTTCCTAGCGGGGGGAGGCACCGGGGAGCTGTTTTTT. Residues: CAWSVFLAGGGTGELFF.

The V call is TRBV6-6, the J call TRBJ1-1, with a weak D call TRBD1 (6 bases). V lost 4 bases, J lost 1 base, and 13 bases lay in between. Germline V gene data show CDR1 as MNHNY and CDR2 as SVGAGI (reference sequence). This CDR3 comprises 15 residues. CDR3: CASSLGRTENTEAFF. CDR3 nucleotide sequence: TGTGCCAGCAGTTTGGGCCGGACAGAGAACACTGAAGCTTTCTTT.

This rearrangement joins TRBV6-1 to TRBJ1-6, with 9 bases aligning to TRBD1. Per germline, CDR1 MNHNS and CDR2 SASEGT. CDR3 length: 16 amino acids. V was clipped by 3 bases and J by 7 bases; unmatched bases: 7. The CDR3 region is CASSDDRDRENSPLHF. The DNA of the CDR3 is TGTGCCAGCAGTGACGACCGGGACAGGGAGAATTCACCCCTCCACTTT.

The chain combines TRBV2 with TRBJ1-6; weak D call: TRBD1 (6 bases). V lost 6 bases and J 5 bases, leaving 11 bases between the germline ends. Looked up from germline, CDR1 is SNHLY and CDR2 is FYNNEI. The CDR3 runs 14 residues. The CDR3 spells CASSRQGHNSPLHF. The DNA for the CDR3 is TGTGCCAGCAGCCGGCAGGGGCATAATTCACCCCTCCACTTT.

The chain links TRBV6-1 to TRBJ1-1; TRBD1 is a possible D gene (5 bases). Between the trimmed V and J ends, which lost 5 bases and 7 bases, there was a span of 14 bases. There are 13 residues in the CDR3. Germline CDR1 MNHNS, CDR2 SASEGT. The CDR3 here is CASSPGQPGEAFF. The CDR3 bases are TGTGCCAGCAGTCCAGGGCAGCCTGGTGAAGCTTTCTTT.

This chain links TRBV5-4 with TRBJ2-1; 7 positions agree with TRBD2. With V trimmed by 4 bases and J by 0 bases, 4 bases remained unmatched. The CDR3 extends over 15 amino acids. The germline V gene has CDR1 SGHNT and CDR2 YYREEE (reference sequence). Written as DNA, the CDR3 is TGTGCCAGCAGCGCCGGGGGGAGCTCCTACAATGAGCAGTTCTTC. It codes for CASSAGGSSYNEQFF.

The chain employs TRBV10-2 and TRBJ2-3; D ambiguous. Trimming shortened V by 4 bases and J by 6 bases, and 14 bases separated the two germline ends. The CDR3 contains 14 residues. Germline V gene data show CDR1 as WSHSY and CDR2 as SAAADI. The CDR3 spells CASSAVKFSDTQYF. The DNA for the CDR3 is TGCGCCAGCAGTGCGGTCAAATTTTCCGATACGCAGTATTTT.

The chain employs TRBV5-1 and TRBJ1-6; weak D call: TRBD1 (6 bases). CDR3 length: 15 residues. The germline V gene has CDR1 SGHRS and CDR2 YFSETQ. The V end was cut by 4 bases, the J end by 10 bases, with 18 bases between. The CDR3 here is CASSLLGGRGSPLHF. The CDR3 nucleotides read TGCGCCAGCAGCCTATTAGGGGGAAGGGGATCACCCCTCCACTTT.

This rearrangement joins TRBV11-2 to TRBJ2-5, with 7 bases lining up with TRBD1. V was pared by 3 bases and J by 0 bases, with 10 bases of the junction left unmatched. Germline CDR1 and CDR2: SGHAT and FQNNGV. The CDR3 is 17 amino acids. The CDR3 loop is CASSFTTGVGYQETQYF. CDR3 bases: TGTGCCAGCAGCTTTACTACAGGGGTGGGGTACCAAGAGACCCAGTACTTC.

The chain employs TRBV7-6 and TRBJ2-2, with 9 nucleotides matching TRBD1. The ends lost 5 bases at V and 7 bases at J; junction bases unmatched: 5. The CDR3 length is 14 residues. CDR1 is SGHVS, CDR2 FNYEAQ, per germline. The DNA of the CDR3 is TGTGCCAGCAGCCCCTACAGGGGGCGCGGGGAGCTGTTTTTT. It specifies CASSPYRGRGELFF.

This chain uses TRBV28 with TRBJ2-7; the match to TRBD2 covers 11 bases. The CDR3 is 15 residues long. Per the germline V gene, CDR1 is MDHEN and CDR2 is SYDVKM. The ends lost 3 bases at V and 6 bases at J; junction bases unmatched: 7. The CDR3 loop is CASSFRLAGGGEQYF. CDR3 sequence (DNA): TGTGCCAGCAGTTTTAGGCTAGCGGGGGGAGGCGAGCAGTACTTC.

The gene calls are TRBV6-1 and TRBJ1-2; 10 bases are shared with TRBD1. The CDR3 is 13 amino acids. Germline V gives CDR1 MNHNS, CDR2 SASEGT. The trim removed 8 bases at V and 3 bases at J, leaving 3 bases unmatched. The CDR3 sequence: CASRQGAHYGYTF. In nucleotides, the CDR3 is TGTGCCAGCCGACAGGGGGCTCACTATGGCTACACCTTC.

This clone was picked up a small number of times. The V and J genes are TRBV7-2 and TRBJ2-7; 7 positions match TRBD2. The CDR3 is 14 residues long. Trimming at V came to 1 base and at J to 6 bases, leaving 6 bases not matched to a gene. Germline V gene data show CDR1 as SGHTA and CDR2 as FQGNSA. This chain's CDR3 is CASSLGGGFVEQYF. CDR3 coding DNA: TGTGCCAGCAGCTTAGGCGGGGGTTTTGTCGAGCAGTACTTC. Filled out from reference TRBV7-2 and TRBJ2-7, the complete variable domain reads GAGVSQSPSNKVTEKGKDVELRCDPISGHTALYWYRQSLGQGLEFLIYFQGNSAPDKSGLPSDRFSAERTGGSVSTLTIQRTQQEDSAVYLCASSLGGGFVEQYFGPGTRLTVT.

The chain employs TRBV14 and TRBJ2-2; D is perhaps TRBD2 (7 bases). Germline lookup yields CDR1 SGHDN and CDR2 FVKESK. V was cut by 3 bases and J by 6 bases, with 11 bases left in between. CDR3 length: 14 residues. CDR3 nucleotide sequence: TGTGCCAGCAGCCAGTGGGGGGGCTCCGGGGAGCTGTTTTTT. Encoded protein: CASSQWGGSGELFF.

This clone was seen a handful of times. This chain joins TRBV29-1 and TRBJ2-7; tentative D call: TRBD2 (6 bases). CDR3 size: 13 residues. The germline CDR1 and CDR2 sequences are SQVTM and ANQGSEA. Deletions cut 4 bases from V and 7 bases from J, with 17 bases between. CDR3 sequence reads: CSVATSFSGEQYF. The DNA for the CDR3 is TGCAGCGTTGCTACTAGCTTCAGTGGGGAGCAGTACTTC.

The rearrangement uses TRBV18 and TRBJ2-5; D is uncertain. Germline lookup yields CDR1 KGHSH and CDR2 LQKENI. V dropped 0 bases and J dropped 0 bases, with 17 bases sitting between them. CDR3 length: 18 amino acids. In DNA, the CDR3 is TGTGCCAGCTCACCACCCGCCCCGGCAGGCCCGTACCAAGAGACCCAGTACTTC. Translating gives CASSPPAPAGPYQETQYF. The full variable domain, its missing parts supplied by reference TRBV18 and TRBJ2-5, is NAGVMQNPRHLVRRRGQEARLRCSPMKGHSHVYWYRQLPEEGLKFMVYLQKENIIDESGMPKERFSAEFPKEGPSILRIQQVVRGDSAAYFCASSPPAPAGPYQETQYFGPGTRLLVL.

The CDR3 reads CASSLGDRDSETQYF. The DNA for the CDR3 is TGTGCCAGCAGCTTAGGGGACAGGGATTCGGAGACCCAGTACTTC. V gene TRBV11-2 combines with J gene TRBJ2-5; 9 nucleotides match TRBD1. Germline-derived CDR1 and CDR2 are SGHAT and FQNNGV. V trimming: 1 base; J trimming: 5 bases; junction bases outside the gene matches: 5. The CDR3 totals 15 residues.

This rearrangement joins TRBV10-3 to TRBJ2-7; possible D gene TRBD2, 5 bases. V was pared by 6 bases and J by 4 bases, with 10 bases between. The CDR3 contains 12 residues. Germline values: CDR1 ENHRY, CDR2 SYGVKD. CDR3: CAISPTRYEQYV. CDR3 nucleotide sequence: TGTGCCATCAGCCCCACTAGATACGAGCAGTACGTC.

CDR3 loop: CASSEWRTSTDTQYF. In DNA, the CDR3 is TGTGCCAGCAGTGAATGGAGGACTAGCACAGATACGCAGTATTTT. The chain is built from TRBV25-1 and TRBJ2-3; weak D call: TRBD2 (5 bases). Trimming removed 1 base at V and 0 bases at J, with 8 bases between. Germline V gene data show CDR1 as MGHDK and CDR2 as SYGVNS. The CDR3 runs to 15 residues.

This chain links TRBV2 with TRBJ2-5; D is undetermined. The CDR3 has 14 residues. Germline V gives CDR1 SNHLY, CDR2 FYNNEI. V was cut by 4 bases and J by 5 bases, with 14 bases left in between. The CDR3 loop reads CASSGGWVYETQYF. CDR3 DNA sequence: TGTGCCAGCAGTGGCGGTTGGGTTTACGAGACCCAGTACTTC.

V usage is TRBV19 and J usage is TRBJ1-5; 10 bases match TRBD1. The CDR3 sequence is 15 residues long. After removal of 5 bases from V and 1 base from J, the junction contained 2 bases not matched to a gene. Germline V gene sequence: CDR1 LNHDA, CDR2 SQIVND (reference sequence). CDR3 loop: CASSEGQGSNQPQHF. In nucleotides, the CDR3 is TGTGCCAGTAGTGAGGGACAGGGGAGCAATCAGCCCCAGCATTTT.

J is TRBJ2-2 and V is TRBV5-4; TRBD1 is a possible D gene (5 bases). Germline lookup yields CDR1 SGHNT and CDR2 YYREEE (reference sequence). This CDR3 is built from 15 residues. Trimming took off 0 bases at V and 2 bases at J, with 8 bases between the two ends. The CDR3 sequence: CASSLEGLNTGELFF. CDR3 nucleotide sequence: TGTGCCAGCAGCTTGGAGGGGCTTAACACCGGGGAGCTGTTTTTT.

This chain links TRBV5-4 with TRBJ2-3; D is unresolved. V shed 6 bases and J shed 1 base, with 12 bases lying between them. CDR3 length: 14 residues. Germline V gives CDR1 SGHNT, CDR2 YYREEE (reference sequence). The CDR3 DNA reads TGTGCCAGCACCCGCGCCTCTGGCACAGATACGCAGTATTTT. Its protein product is CASTRASGTDTQYF.